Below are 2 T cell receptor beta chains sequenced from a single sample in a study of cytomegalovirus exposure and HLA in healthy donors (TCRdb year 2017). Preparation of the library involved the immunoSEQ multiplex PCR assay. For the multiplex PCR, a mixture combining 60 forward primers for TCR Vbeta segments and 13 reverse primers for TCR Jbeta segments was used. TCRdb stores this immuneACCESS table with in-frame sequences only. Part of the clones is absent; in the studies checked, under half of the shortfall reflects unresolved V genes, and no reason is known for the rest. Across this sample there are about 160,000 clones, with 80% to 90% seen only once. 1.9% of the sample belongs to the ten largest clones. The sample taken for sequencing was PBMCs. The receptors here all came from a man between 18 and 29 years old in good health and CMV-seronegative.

This CDR3 reads CASTLGRYYEQYF. The DNA for the CDR3 is TGTGCCAGCACCCTGGGCAGGTACTACGAGCAGTACTTC. The chain couples TRBV2 to TRBJ2-7; D ambiguous. CDR3 size: 13 residues. The V end was cut by 7 bases, the J end by 3 bases, with 13 bases between. CDR1 and CDR2 (germline): SNHLY, FYNNEI.

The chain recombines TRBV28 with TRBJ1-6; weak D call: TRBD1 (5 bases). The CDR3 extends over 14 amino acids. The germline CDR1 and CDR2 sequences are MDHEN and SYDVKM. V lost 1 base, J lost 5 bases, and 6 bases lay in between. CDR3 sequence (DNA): TGTGCCAGCAGTTTATACAGGAATAATTCACCCCTCCACTTT. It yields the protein CASSLYRNNSPLHF.